The TCR beta chain under discussion was sequenced for a study of CD8 T cells in Susac syndrome. On the study more broadly: Clinically active disease was present in six of the sequenced Susac syndrome patients. Roughly 8 of these patients were in remission. Study-wide results and caveats: The number of Susac-specific public clones found was sixteen in total CD8+ repertoires and a few in CD8+ TEMRA repertoires.

The CDR3 extends over 13 amino acids. Trimming left V 1 base short and J 8 bases short, with 11 bases between. Germline CDR1 reads SNHLY; CDR2 reads FYNNEI. Random-hexamer reverse transcription was applied to roughly 0.5 to 1 ug RNA. The immunoSEQ assay covered 54 Vbeta and 13 Jbeta segments for CDR3. MiXCR was run by TCRdb on the immunoSEQ multiplex PCR reads, yielding one entry per CDR3 protein. This repertoire shows 95,000 to 150,000 distinct CDR3 sequences, roughly 94% found once; its top ten account for around 0.27%. As regards this clonotype: What it binds is not known.

Sample: CD8+ T cells from PBMCs. The genes are TRBV2 and TRBJ1-2; D gene uncertain. The clonotype was recovered from a human donor with Susac syndrome. The CDR3 sequence: CASSEEAEWGYTF. CDR3 DNA: TGTGCCAGCAGTGAAGAAGCGGAATGGGGCTACACCTTC.